The entry that follows covers one T cell receptor (beta chain) sequence. The target antigen is unknown. The sample belongs to a study of vaccination effects on CD4 cells after COVID-19. ViraFEST expansion of antigen-specific CD4+ T cells with viral peptide pools preceded sequencing. Cells that had been cultured for roughly ten days were the source of isolated CD4+ T cells. Among the vaccine recipients, none had a prior SARS-CoV-2 infection, and nucleocapsid antibodies were negative. TCRdb's copy holds only in-frame clones and misses some; the assay was immunoSEQ multiplex PCR. The repertoire holds about 20,000 clones, with approximately 70% as singletons. The CDR3 is made up of 13 amino acids. V gave up 5 bases and J gave up 1 base, with 8 bases separating them. Germline-derived CDR1 and CDR2 are SSHAT and FNYEAQ (reference sequence).

Material: CD4+ T cells from PBMCs cultured with HCoV-NL63 spike peptides, obtained before COVID-19 vaccination. The source is a human donor who received a COVID-19 vaccine. The genes are TRBV7-7 and TRBJ1-1; D is uncertain. CDR3 nucleotides: TGTGCCAGCAGCGCTGACACGAACACTGAAGCTTTCTTT. Protein product: CASSADTNTEAFF.